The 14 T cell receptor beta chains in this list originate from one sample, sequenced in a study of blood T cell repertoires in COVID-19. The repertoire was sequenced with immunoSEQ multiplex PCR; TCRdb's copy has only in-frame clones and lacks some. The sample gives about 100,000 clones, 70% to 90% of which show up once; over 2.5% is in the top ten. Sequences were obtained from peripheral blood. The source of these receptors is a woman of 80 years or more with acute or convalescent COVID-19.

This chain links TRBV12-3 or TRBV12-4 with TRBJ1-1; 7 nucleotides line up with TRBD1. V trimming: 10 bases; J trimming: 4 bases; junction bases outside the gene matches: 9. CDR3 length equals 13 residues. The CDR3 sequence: CATGVTGVTEAFF. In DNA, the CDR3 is TGTGCCACCGGGGTCACAGGGGTCACTGAAGCTTTCTTT.

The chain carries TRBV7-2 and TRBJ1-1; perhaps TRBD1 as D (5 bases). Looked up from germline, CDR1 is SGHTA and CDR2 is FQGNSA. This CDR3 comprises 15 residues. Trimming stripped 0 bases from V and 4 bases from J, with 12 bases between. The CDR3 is CASSLASGGSTEAFF. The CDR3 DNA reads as TGTGCCAGCAGCTTAGCGAGCGGGGGATCCACTGAAGCTTTCTTT.

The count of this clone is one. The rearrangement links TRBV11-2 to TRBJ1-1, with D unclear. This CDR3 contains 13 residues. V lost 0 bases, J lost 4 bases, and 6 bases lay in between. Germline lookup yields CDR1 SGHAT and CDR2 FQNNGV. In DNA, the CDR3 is TGTGCCAGCAGCTTAGATCCAGGCACTGAAGCTTTCTTT. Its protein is CASSLDPGTEAFF.

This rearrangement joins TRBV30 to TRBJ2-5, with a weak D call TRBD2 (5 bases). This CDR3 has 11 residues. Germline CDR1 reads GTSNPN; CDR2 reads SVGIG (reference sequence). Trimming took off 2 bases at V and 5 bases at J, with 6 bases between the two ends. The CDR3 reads CAWSWRETQYF. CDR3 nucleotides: TGTGCCTGGAGTTGGAGGGAGACCCAGTACTTC. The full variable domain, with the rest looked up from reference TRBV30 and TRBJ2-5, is SQTIHQWPATLVQPVGSPLSLECTVEGTSNPNLYWYRQAAGRGLQLLFYSVGIGQISSEVPQNLSASRPQDRQFILSSKKLLLSDSGFYLCAWSWRETQYFGPGTRLLVL.

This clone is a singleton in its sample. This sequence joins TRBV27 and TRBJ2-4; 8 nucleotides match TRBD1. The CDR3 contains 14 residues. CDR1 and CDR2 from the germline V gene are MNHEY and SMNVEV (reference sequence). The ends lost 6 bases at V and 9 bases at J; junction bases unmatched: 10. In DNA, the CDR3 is TGTGCCAGCAGCTTGACCCCAGACAGGGGCATTCAGTACTTC. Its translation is CASSLTPDRGIQYF.

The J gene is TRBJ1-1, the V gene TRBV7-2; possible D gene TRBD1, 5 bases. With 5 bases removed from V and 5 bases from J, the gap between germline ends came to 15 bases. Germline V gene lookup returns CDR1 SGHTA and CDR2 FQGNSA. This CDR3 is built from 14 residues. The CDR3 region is CASSLDSLWTEAFF. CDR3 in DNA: TGTGCCAGCAGCCTAGACAGTCTATGGACTGAAGCTTTCTTT.

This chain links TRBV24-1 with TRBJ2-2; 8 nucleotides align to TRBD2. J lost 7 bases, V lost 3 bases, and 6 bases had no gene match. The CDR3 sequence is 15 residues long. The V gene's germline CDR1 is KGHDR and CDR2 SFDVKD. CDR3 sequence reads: CATSDTREGGGELFF. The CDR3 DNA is TGTGCCACCAGTGATACCCGGGAGGGTGGCGGGGAGCTGTTTTTT.

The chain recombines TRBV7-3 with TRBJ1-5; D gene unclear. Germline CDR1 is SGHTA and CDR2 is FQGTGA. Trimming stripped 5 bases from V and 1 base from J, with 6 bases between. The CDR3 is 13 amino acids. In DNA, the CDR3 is TGTGCCAGCAGCCCCGGGAGCAATCAGCCCCAGCATTTT. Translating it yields CASSPGSNQPQHF. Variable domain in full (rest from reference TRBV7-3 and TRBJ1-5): GAGVSQTPSNKVTEKGKYVELRCDPISGHTALYWYRQSLGQGPEFLIYFQGTGAADDSGLPNDRFFAVRPEGSVSTLKIQRTERGDSAVYLCASSPGSNQPQHFGDGTRLSIL.

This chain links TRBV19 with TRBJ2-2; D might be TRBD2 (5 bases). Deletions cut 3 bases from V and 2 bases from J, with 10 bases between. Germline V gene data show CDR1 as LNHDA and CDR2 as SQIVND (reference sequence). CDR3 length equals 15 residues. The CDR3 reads CASSIYGVNTGELFF. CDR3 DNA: TGTGCCAGTAGTATTTACGGGGTTAACACCGGGGAGCTGTTTTTT.

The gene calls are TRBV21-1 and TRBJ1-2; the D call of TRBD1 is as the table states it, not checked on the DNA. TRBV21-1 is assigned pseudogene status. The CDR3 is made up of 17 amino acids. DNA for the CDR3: TGTGCCAGCACGAGCACCATCCACAGGGTCGAGAACTATGGCTACACCTTC. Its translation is CASTSTIHRVENYGYTF.

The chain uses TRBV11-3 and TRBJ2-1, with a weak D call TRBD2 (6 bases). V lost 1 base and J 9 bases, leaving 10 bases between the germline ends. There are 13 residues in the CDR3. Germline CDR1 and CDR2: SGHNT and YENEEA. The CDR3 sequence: CASSLADYSEQFF. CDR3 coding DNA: TGTGCCAGCAGCTTAGCGGACTACTCTGAGCAGTTCTTC.

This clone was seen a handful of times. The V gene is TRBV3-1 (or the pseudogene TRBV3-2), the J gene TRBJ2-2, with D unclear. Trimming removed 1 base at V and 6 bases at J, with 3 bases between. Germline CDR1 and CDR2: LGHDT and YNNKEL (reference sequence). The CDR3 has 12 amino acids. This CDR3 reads CASSQVSGELFF. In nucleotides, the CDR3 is TGTGCCAGCAGCCAAGTCTCCGGGGAGCTGTTTTTT.

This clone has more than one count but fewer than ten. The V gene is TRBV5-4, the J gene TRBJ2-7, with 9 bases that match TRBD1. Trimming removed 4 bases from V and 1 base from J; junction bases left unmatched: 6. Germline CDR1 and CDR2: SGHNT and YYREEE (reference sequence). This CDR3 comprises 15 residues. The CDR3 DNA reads TGTGCCAGCAGCGCCCGGGACAGGGCGTCCTACGAGCAGTACTTC. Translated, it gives CASSARDRASYEQYF. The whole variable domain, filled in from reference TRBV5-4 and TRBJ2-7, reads ETGVTQSPTHLIKTRGQQVTLRCSSQSGHNTVSWYQQALGQGPQFIFQYYREEENGRGNFPPRFSGLQFPNYSSELNVNALELDDSALYLCASSARDRASYEQYFGPGTRLTVT.

The CDR3 sequence is CSASVAYSYEQYF. CDR3 bases: TGCAGTGCTAGTGTTGCCTACTCCTACGAGCAGTACTTC. This chain uses TRBV20-1 with TRBJ2-7; no reliable D call. This CDR3 has 13 amino acids. The V end was cut by 3 bases, the J end by 0 bases, with 9 bases between. CDR1 is DFQATT and CDR2 is SNEGSKA in the germline V gene (reference sequence).